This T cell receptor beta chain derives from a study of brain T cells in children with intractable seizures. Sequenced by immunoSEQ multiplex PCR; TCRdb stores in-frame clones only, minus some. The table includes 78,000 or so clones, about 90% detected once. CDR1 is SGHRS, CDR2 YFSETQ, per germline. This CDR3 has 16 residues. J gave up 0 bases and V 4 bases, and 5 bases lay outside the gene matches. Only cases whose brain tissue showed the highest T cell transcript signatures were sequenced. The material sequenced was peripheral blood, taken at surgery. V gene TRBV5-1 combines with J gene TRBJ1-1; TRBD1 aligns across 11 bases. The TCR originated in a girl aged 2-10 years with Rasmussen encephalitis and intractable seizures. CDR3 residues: CASSPDRGRMNTEAFF. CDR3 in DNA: TGCGCCAGCAGCCCGGACAGGGGGCGTATGAACACTGAAGCTTTCTTT.